What follows are 4 T cell receptor beta chains derived from one specimen sequenced in a study of long-term antiretroviral therapy in people with HIV. immunoSEQ v3.0 was run at survey level. Clones were read by immunoSEQ multiplex PCR, and TCRdb kept only the in-frame ones, dropping some. This table holds 15,000 to 20,000 clones, 91% found once. The material was unsorted PBMCs, obtained 0.6 years after starting antiretroviral therapy. The receptors originated from a woman in her thirties or forties with HIV.

The V call is TRBV6-5, the J call TRBJ1-5; 7 positions agree with TRBD1. CDR1 and CDR2 (germline): MNHEY, SVGAGI. The CDR3 is 13 amino acids. The ends lost 11 bases at V and 3 bases at J; junction bases unmatched: 7. CDR3 protein: CAAAGGFNQPQHF. The CDR3 bases are TGTGCCGCGGCAGGGGGGTTCAATCAGCCCCAGCATTTT.

The chain combines TRBV5-5 with TRBJ2-7, with 8 nucleotides matching TRBD1. Germline values: CDR1 SGHKS, CDR2 YYEKEE (reference sequence). The CDR3 is made up of 13 amino acids. V dropped 6 bases and J dropped 3; count of bases not matched to a gene: 5. CDR3: CASIRTGGYEQYF. In nucleotides, the CDR3 is TGTGCCAGCATCCGAACAGGGGGCTACGAGCAGTACTTC. The whole variable domain, remainder taken from reference TRBV5-5 and TRBJ2-7, is DAGVTQSPTHLIKTRGQQVTLRCSPISGHKSVSWYQQVLGQGPQFIFQYYEKEERGRGNFPDRFSARQFPNYSSELNVNALLLGDSALYLCASIRTGGYEQYFGPGTRLTVT.

This chain connects TRBV6-6 to TRBJ1-5, with TRBD1 matching 8 bases. The CDR3 length is 14 residues. CDR1 is MNHNY, CDR2 SVGAGI, per germline (reference sequence). V dropped 5 bases and J dropped 6; count of bases not matched to a gene: 6. For the CDR3, the DNA is TGTGCCAGCAGTCCCCGACAGGGGAGTCAGCCCCAGCATTTT. This codes for CASSPRQGSQPQHF.

The chain recombines TRBV5-1 with TRBJ2-3, with TRBD1 matching 8 bases. The CDR3 sequence is 15 residues long. With 5 bases clipped from V and 2 bases from J, the junction kept 7 bases outside the gene matches. Germline V gene lookup returns CDR1 SGHRS and CDR2 YFSETQ. The CDR3 bases are TGCGCCAGCAGGGAAACAGGGGGGTTCACAGATACGCAGTATTTT. It yields the protein CASRETGGFTDTQYF.